These 21 T cell receptor beta chains were sequenced from one sample in a study of blood T cell repertoires in COVID-19. The protocol was immunoSEQ multiplex PCR, while the TCRdb copy is restricted to in-frame clones and leaves out a portion. The sample consists of 150,000 or so clones, about 80% of them appearing once. Sequencing was performed on peripheral blood. The receptor set was obtained from a woman aged 55-75 years with acute or convalescent COVID-19.

This clone was detected a few times. The chain is built from TRBV7-2 and TRBJ2-7; a possible D gene is TRBD1 (6 bases). Trimming took 5 bases from V and 0 from J, leaving 14 bases between them. This CDR3 has 15 amino acids. CDR1 SGHTA and CDR2 FQGNSA come from the germline V gene. The CDR3 loop reads CASSRQAGVSYEQYF. CDR3 DNA sequence: TGTGCCAGCAGCCGCCAGGCAGGGGTCTCCTACGAGCAGTACTTC.

The genes are TRBV9 and TRBJ2-1, with 10 bases matching TRBD2. Trimming cost V 3 bases and J 8 bases; bases outside gene matches: 8. Per the germline V gene, CDR1 is SGDLS and CDR2 is YYNGEE. This CDR3 is built from 15 residues. Here the CDR3 DNA reads TGTGCCAGCAGCGCTAGCGGGAGCATCACAGATGAGCAGTTCTTC. Its protein is CASSASGSITDEQFF.

The V call is TRBV18, the J call TRBJ1-5; D is perhaps TRBD1 (6 bases). The germline CDR1 and CDR2 sequences are KGHSH and LQKENI. The CDR3 is made up of 13 amino acids. Between the trimmed V and J ends, which lost 5 bases and 5 bases, there was a span of 10 bases. CDR3 region: CASSGSGDQPQHF. DNA of the CDR3: TGTGCCAGCTCAGGCTCAGGGGATCAGCCCCAGCATTTT.

The chain employs TRBV28 and TRBJ1-6; TRBD1 agrees at 7 bases. The V and J ends lost 5 bases and 10 bases, in that order; junction bases with no gene match: 14. Germline lookup yields CDR1 MDHEN and CDR2 SYDVKM. This CDR3 is built from 16 residues. This chain's CDR3 is CASSTGATNLKSPLHF. The DNA of the CDR3 is TGTGCCAGCAGTACAGGGGCGACTAACCTTAAGTCACCCCTCCACTTT.

The chain links TRBV7-9 to TRBJ2-1; possibly TRBD2 for D (6 bases). The CDR3 is 15 amino acids. Germline V gives CDR1 SEHNR, CDR2 FQNEAQ (reference sequence). V was pared by 6 bases and J by 0 bases, with 12 bases between. The CDR3 DNA reads TGTGCCAGCAGTTATGACGGGGGCTCCTACAATGAGCAGTTCTTC. It encodes CASSYDGGSYNEQFF.

The chain is built from TRBV2 and TRBJ2-7; TRBD1 matches at 7 bases. V dropped 5 bases and J dropped 4; count of bases not matched to a gene: 5. The length of the CDR3 is 13 residues. Germline CDR1 is SNHLY and CDR2 is FYNNEI. The CDR3 region is CASSTGASYEQYF. The CDR3 nucleotides are TGTGCCAGCAGTACAGGGGCGTCGTACGAGCAGTACTTC. Full variable domain (missing parts from reference TRBV2 and TRBJ2-7): EPEVTQTPSHQVTQMGQEVILRCVPISNHLYFYWYRQILGQKVEFLVSFYNNEISEKSEIFDDQFSVERPDGSNFTLKIRSTKLEDSAMYFCASSTGASYEQYFGPGTRLTVT.

This clone was seen once. The same CDR3 also results from other DNA sequences found in this sample. CDR3 in DNA: TGCAGCGTTGATACGGGCACAGATACGCAGTATTTT. It specifies CSVDTGTDTQYF. This chain links TRBV29-1 with TRBJ2-3; no reliable D call. CDR3 length: 12 amino acids. Germline V gene lookup returns CDR1 SQVTM and CDR2 ANQGSEA. Trimming left V 3 bases short and J 1 base short, with 5 bases between.

The V and J genes are TRBV12-3 or TRBV12-4 and TRBJ1-1; no clear D. This CDR3 contains 11 residues. Trimming stripped 1 base from V and 12 bases from J, with 9 bases between. In nucleotides, the CDR3 is TGTGCCAGCAGTTTAGTAGAGGAAACTTTCTTT. Translating gives CASSLVEETFF.

V gene TRBV6-5 combines with J gene TRBJ2-7; D possibly corresponds to TRBD1 (6 bases). Trimming removed 6 bases from V and 1 base from J, with 10 bases in between. The CDR3 spans 13 residues. CDR1 and CDR2 (germline): MNHEY, SVGAGI. DNA for the CDR3: TGTGCCAGCAGACTCCAGGGGTCCTACGAGCAGTACTTC. This translates into CASRLQGSYEQYF.

This rearrangement joins TRBV11-2 to TRBJ2-7; no clear D gene. The CDR3 sequence is 13 residues long. The V and J ends lost 4 bases and 7 bases respectively, with 14 bases between them. Germline V gene data show CDR1 as SGHAT and CDR2 as FQNNGV. Written as DNA, the CDR3 is TGTGCCAGCAGCTCACTAAACCAGTGGGAGCAGTACTTC. It specifies CASSSLNQWEQYF. The full variable domain, with the rest looked up from reference TRBV11-2 and TRBJ2-7, is EAGVAQSPRYKIIEKRQSVAFWCNPISGHATLYWYQQILGQGPKLLIQFQNNGVVDDSQLPKDRFSAERLKGVDSTLKIQPAKLEDSAVYLCASSSLNQWEQYFGPGTRLTVT.

The chain recombines TRBV7-6 with TRBJ2-1; 9 bases match TRBD2. V was pared by 2 bases and J by 9 bases, with 8 bases of the junction left unmatched. The germline V gene has CDR1 SGHVS and CDR2 FNYEAQ. This CDR3 is 15 amino acids long. As DNA, the CDR3 is TGTGCCAGCAGCTTATTAGCGGGAGAGGCGGCTGAGCAGTTCTTC. It encodes CASSLLAGEAAEQFF.

This clone was counted a single time. The chain combines TRBV9 with TRBJ2-5; 9 bases fit TRBD2. Trimming removed 3 bases from V and 2 bases from J; junction bases left unmatched: 5. The length of the CDR3 is 15 residues. CDR1 and CDR2 from the germline V gene are SGDLS and YYNGEE. The CDR3 reads CASSERAGGQETQYF. Written as DNA, the CDR3 is TGTGCCAGCAGCGAGCGTGCGGGAGGGCAAGAGACCCAGTACTTC.

This clone was observed once. This chain uses TRBV2 with TRBJ2-2, with D tentatively TRBD2 (6 bases). V was shortened by 4 bases and J by 5 bases, with 11 bases between the two germline ends. The CDR3 has 14 residues. CDR1 is SNHLY and CDR2 is FYNNEI in the germline V gene. The chain's CDR3 is CASSGDSLTGELFF. The CDR3 coding sequence is TGTGCCAGCAGTGGGGACTCCTTAACCGGGGAGCTGTTTTTT.

The rearrangement links TRBV5-1 to TRBJ2-7; 7 nucleotides line up with TRBD2. This CDR3 has 15 amino acids. Unmatched junction bases numbered 10, after V lost 4 bases and J lost 3 bases. Germline CDR1 and CDR2: SGHRS and YFSETQ. CDR3 sequence reads: CASSRRRENGYEQYF. CDR3 in DNA: TGCGCCAGCAGCCGAAGGCGGGAGAATGGCTACGAGCAGTACTTC.

The rearrangement uses TRBV25-1 and TRBJ2-7; 9 bases align to TRBD2. The CDR3 has 14 amino acids. Germline V gene sequence: CDR1 MGHDK, CDR2 SYGVNS. Trimming removed 5 bases from V and 1 base from J; junction bases left unmatched: 3. CDR3 residues: CASSRSGSSYEQYF. The CDR3 DNA sequence: TGTGCCAGCAGTCGTAGCGGGAGTTCCTACGAGCAGTACTTC.

The CDR3 region has the DNA TGTGCCAGTAGTAGGGGGGCTGGACAGGGTTTTTACAATGAGCAGTTCTTC. Protein: CASSRGAGQGFYNEQFF. This chain links TRBV19 with TRBJ2-1, with 8 bases lining up with TRBD1. CDR1 is LNHDA and CDR2 is SQIVND in the germline V gene (reference sequence). CDR3 size: 17 residues. V was clipped by 4 bases and J by 4 bases; unmatched bases: 12.

The chain uses TRBV5-1 and TRBJ2-7, with 8 nucleotides matching TRBD1. The CDR3 contains 14 residues. V gave up 0 bases and J gave up 5 bases; unmatched junction bases: 4. Per the germline V gene, CDR1 is SGHRS and CDR2 is YFSETQ. The CDR3 is CASSLGQGPNEQYF. CDR3 DNA sequence: TGCGCCAGCAGCTTGGGACAGGGGCCGAACGAGCAGTACTTC.

The chain combines TRBV5-4 with TRBJ2-1; TRBD2 is a possible D gene (5 bases). The CDR3 consists of 15 residues. The V end was cut by 1 base, the J end by 5 bases, with 13 bases between. Germline CDR1 is SGHNT and CDR2 is YYREEE (reference sequence). In nucleotides, the CDR3 is TGTGCCAGCAGCTTGCGTGTGTCAGCGGACAATGAGCAGTTCTTC. Encoded protein: CASSLRVSADNEQFF.

The chain has TRBV4-1 and TRBJ1-2; D uncertain. The CDR3 covers 17 residues. Trimming removed 4 bases at V and 0 bases at J, with 18 bases between. Germline CDR1 MGHRA, CDR2 YSYEKL. CDR3 loop: CASSPQVGVIANYGYTF. Here the CDR3 DNA reads TGCGCCAGCAGCCCCCAGGTTGGCGTTATTGCTAACTATGGCTACACCTTC.

With respect to this clone: The sample carries other DNA sequences with the same CDR3. The gene calls are TRBV9 and TRBJ2-6, with TRBD1 matching over 7 bases. CDR1 is SGDLS, CDR2 YYNGEE, per germline. Trimming took 4 bases from V and 0 from J; bases not matched to a gene: 4. The CDR3 extends over 16 amino acids. The CDR3, as DNA: TGTGCCAGCAGCTCGGACAGGAGCTCTGGGGCCAACGTCCTGACTTTC. This translates into CASSSDRSSGANVLTF.

This chain links TRBV5-1 with TRBJ1-5; D might be TRBD1 (5 bases). CDR1 and CDR2 from the germline V gene are SGHRS and YFSETQ. The CDR3 extends over 17 amino acids. V lost 0 bases, J lost 6 bases, and 19 bases lay in between. In nucleotides, the CDR3 is TGCGCCAGCAGCTTGGGGTTAGGGCAGGGAGGCGCTCAGCCCCAGCATTTT. Protein: CASSLGLGQGGAQPQHF.